A selection of T cell receptor beta chains follows, all from one sample in a study of blood T cells in healthy people across ages. MiXCR, applied by TCRdb to the 5' RACE reads, yields one record per CDR3 protein. The data show roughly 2 million distinct CDR3 sequences, about 50% seen once. The sequenced sample was blood. These TCRs come from a woman aged 40-49 years in good health. The CDR3 runs from the conserved cysteine through the conserved F or W.

j_gene	v_gene	CDR3aa
TRBJ2-1	TRBV10-3	CAISSGTHNEQFF
TRBJ2-5	TRBV28	CASSRRTSGVRETQYF
TRBJ1-1	TRBV7-9	CASSLEGRKNTEAFF
NA	TRBV7-2	CASSSLLESEGTQYF
TRBJ2-1	TRBV24-1	CATSAETGDNEQFF
TRBJ2-3	TRBV9	CASSGFRDTPTDTQYF
TRBJ1-4	TRBV4-2	CASSQGGQGPNEKLFF
TRBJ2-2	TRBV27	CASSVTSGRTGELFF
TRBJ2-5	TRBV7-2	CASSLTSGEGTQYF
TRBJ2-1	TRBV5-5	CASSLAVAGHPYNEQFF
TRBJ2-3	TRBV5-5	CASSLAVSAFSDTQYF
TRBJ2-5	TRBV5-1	CASSLVRTGIETQYF
TRBJ2-1	TRBV7-7	CASSVSPETNEQFF
TRBJ2-1	TRBV3-1	CASSQEPDSSYNEQFF
TRBJ1-2	TRBV27	CASKDGANYGYTF
TRBJ2-1	TRBV7-8	CASSRLAGGPVEQFF
TRBJ1-2	TRBV2	CASSITGLVGYGYTF
TRBJ2-5	TRBV28	CASSLDGADLQETQYF
TRBJ2-7	TRBV7-2	CASSLAFGAAYEQYF
TRBJ2-5	TRBV3-1	CASSQIDRGETQYF
TRBJ2-1	TRBV12-3/TRBV12-4	CASSARTGAYNEQFF
TRBJ1-4	TRBV7-6	CASSSPGKEKLFF
TRBJ2-2	TRBV27	CATRQGWYTGELFF
TRBJ1-5	TRBV7-9	CASSWGGRGNQPQHF
TRBJ1-5	TRBV25-1	CASSGQGKNQPQHF
TRBJ1-4	TRBV12-3/TRBV12-4	CASSSVEKLFF
TRBJ1-1	TRBV6-5	CASRTMNTEAFF
TRBJ2-3	TRBV12-3/TRBV12-4	CVSGPRHTDTQYF